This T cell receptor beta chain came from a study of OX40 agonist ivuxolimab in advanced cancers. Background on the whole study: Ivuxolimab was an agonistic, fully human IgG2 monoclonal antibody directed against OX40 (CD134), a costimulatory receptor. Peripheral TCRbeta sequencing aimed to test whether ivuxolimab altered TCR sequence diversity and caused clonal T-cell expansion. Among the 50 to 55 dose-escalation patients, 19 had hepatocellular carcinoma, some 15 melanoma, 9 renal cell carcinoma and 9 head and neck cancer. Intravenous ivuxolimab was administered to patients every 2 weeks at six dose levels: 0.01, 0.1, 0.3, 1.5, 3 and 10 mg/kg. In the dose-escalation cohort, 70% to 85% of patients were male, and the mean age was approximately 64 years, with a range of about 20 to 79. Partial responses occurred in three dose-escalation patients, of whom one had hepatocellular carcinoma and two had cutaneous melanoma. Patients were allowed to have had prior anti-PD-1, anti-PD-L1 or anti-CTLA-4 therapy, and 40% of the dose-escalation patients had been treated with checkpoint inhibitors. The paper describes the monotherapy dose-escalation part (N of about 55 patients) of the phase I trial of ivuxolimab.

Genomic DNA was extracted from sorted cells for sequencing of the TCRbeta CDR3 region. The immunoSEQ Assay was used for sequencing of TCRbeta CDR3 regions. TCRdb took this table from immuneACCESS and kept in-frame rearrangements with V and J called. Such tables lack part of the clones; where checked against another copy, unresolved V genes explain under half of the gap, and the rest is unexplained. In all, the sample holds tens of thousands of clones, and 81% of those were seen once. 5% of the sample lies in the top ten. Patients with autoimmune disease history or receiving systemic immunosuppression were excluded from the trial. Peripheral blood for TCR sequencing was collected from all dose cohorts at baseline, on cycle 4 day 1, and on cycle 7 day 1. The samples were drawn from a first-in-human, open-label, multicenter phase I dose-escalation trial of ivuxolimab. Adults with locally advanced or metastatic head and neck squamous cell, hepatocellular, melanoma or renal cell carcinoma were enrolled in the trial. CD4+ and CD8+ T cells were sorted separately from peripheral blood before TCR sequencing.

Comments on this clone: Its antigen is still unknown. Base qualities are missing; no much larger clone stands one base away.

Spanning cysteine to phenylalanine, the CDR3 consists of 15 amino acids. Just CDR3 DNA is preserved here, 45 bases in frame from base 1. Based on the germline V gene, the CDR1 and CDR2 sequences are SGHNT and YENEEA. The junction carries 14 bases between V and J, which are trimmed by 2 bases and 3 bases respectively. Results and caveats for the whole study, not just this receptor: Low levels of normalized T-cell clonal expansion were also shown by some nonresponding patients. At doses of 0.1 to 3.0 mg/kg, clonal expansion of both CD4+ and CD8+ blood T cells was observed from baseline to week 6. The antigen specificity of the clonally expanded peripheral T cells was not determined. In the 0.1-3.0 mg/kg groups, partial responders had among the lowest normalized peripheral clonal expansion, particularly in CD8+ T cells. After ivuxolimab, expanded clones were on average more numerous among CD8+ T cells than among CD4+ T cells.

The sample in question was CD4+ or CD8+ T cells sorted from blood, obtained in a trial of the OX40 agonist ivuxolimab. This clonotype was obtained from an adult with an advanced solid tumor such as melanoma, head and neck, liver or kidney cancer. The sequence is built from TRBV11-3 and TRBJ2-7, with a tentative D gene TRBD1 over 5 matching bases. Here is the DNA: TGTGCCAGCAGCTTAAGGGCAGGGCCAAGCTACGAGCAGTACTTC. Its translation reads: CASSLRAGPSYEQYF.